This note documents a single TCR beta chain sequence. What it recognizes is unknown. CD45RA-negative memory and CD45RA+ naive subsets were split from the CD4+ cells. Assay: immunoSEQ multiplex PCR; the TCRdb copy retains only in-frame clones and omits some. The top ten hold over 8.5% of the sample, which has about 230,000 clones, under 80% seen once. The data derive from a study of shared clonotypes between healthy human individuals. Study-level results: Against clonotypes common to all four donors, non-shared ones had lower generation probabilities. Though the depth was large, rarefaction showed that sorted-subset sequencing was incomplete.

V lost 5 bases, J lost 4 bases, and 20 bases lay in between. Germline assignment: CDR1 SGHVS and CDR2 FQNEAQ. The CDR3 covers 16 residues. Source material: memory CD4+ T cells sorted from blood. Subset here: CD45RA-negative fraction. The chain combines TRBV7-8 with TRBJ2-5, with D possibly matching TRBD1 (8 bases). This TCR came from a man younger than 40 in good health. The CDR3 DNA reads TGTGCCAGCAGCCGGGGGGCAGGGGGCTCCGCAGAGACCCAGTACTTC. Amino acid sequence: CASSRGAGGSAETQYF.